This record concerns one TCR beta chain sequence. Its antigen is as yet unknown. The data originate from a study of beta chain features in type 1 diabetes. Study-wide background: No age, gender or cell yield differences were seen between patients and healthy donors.

Whole-study findings and limits: Sampled from patients, naive, central memory and Treg TCRB repertoires appeared more similar than those sampled from healthy donors. A moderate, significant TCRB CDR3 shortening appeared in type 1 diabetes across four CD4+ subsets.

Each sorted fraction was over 95% pure. Since all of the isolated RNA was reverse transcribed, expressed TCRB transcripts were what got sequenced. This table comes from immunoSEQ multiplex PCR, and its TCRdb copy is limited to in-frame clones, with some not included. The sample has about 160,000 clones, about 8.3% seen once; the top ten hold more than 0.45%. Source material: central memory CD4+ T cells from blood. The sequence was obtained from a woman aged 18-29 years with type 1 diabetes.

The CDR3 loop reads CASQSGTYNEQFF. The CDR3 region has the DNA TGTGCCAGCCAAAGCGGGACCTACAATGAGCAGTTCTTC. This chain links TRBV18 with TRBJ2-1; TRBD2 aligns across 7 bases. Germline CDR1 KGHSH, CDR2 LQKENI. The CDR3 extends over 13 amino acids. J gave up 2 bases and V 8 bases, and 3 bases lay outside the gene matches. The whole variable domain, remainder taken from reference TRBV18 and TRBJ2-1, is NAGVMQNPRHLVRRRGQEARLRCSPMKGHSHVYWYRQLPEEGLKFMVYLQKENIIDESGMPKERFSAEFPKEGPSILRIQQVVRGDSAAYFCASQSGTYNEQFFGPGTRLTVL.